This T cell receptor (beta chain) was recorded in a study of cytomegalovirus exposure and HLA in healthy donors. Points from the study as a whole: A few chains tied to CMV proved CMV antigen-specific in vitro. In all likelihood, a cluster of highly shared sequence variants was a sequencing artifact. Most TCR beta V segments were productive about 87% or about 30% of the time in an earlier analysis.

A multiplex PCR was run with 60 Vbeta primers and 13 Jbeta primers. Produced via immunoSEQ multiplex PCR; TCRdb's table is partial and in-frame only. The sample lists roughly 120,000 clones; less than 80% were seen once. The germline V gene encodes CDR1 SGHRS and CDR2 YFSETQ. The ends were cut back, 4 bases at V and 0 bases at J, with 17 bases in the middle. This CDR3 is 17 amino acids long. To note about this clone: The target antigen is unknown.

This rearrangement joins TRBV5-1 to TRBJ1-3; D gene uncertain. Source material: PBMCs. This sequence originates from a man aged 45-65 years in good health and CMV-seronegative. CDR3 nucleotides: TGCGCCAGCAGCCCGGACGGGGTCGCCACCTCTGGAAACACCATATATTTT. The encoded protein is CASSPDGVATSGNTIYF.